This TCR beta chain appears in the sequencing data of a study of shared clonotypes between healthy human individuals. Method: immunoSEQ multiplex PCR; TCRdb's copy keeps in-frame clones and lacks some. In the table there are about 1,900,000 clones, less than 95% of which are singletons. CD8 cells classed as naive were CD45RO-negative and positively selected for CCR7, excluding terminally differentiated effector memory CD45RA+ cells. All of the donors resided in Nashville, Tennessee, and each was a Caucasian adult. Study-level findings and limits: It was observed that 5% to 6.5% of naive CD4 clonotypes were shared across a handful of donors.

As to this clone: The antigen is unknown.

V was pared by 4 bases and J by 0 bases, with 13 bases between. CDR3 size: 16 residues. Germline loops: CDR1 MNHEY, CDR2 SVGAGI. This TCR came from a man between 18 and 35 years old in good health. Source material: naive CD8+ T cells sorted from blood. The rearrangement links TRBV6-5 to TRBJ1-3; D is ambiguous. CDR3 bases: TGTGCCAGCAGTTCCCTACCCCCGAGCTCTGGAAACACCATATATTTT. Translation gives CASSSLPPSSGNTIYF.